Each of the 26 T cell receptor beta chains below was sequenced from the same sample in a study of blood T cell repertoires in COVID-19. Assay used: immunoSEQ multiplex PCR; TCRdb lists only in-frame clones, some missing. The sample shows around 190,000 clones, roughly 90% of them seen only once. Sequenced sample: PBMCs or T cells enriched from blood (not recorded which). These receptors were taken from a man aged 18 to 29 with acute COVID-19.

The rearrangement joins TRBV19 to TRBJ1-5; 8 positions match TRBD1. V lost 7 bases and J lost 6; bases outside the gene matches: 8. This CDR3 comprises 14 residues. Germline CDR1 LNHDA, CDR2 SQIVND (reference sequence). CDR3 sequence: CASKEAGGSQPQHF. The CDR3 coding sequence is TGTGCCAGTAAGGAGGCAGGGGGCAGTCAGCCCCAGCATTTT.

Regarding this clone: Other DNA variants within this sample encode the same CDR3. The chain is built from TRBV30 and TRBJ2-7; no clear D. V was pared by 2 bases and J by 4 bases, with 6 bases between. The CDR3 sequence is 11 residues long. Per the germline V gene, CDR1 is GTSNPN and CDR2 is SVGIG (reference sequence). The CDR3 loop is CAWSQAYEQYF. As DNA, the CDR3 is TGTGCCTGGAGTCAGGCTTACGAGCAGTACTTC.

The J gene is TRBJ2-7, the V gene TRBV28, with TRBD2 matching 8 bases. In germline, CDR1 is MDHEN, CDR2 SYDVKM. This CDR3 contains 17 residues. V dropped 7 bases and J dropped 7; count of bases not matched to a gene: 21. This CDR3 is CASIPRGGPAGVVEQYF. In DNA, the CDR3 is TGTGCCAGCATCCCCCGGGGGGGTCCGGCGGGAGTAGTAGAGCAGTACTTC. The variable domain in full, with the rest retrieved from reference TRBV28 and TRBJ2-7, is DVKVTQSSRYLVKRTGEKVFLECVQDMDHENMFWYRQDPGLGLRLIYFSYDVKMKEKGDIPEGYSVSREKKERFSLILESASTNQTSMYLCASIPRGGPAGVVEQYFGPGTRLTVT.

The V gene is TRBV19, the J gene TRBJ2-7; 8 bases align to TRBD2. CDR1 and CDR2 (germline): LNHDA, SQIVND (reference sequence). There are 16 residues in the CDR3. After removal of 4 bases from V and 2 bases from J, the junction contained 10 bases not matched to a gene. CDR3 sequence: CASSNAAIAGTYEQYF. The CDR3 bases are TGTGCCAGTAGTAACGCCGCCATAGCGGGAACCTACGAGCAGTACTTC.

This clone occurred a few times. V and J are TRBV19 and TRBJ2-7; 11 bases are shared with TRBD2. Germline trimming cut 6 bases from V and 0 bases from J; bases unmatched to any gene: 4. The CDR3 has 15 amino acids. Germline CDR1 reads LNHDA; CDR2 reads SQIVND (reference sequence). The CDR3 DNA is TGTGCCAGTAGCCTTCTAGCGGGAGGCTCCTACGAGCAGTACTTC. Translation gives CASSLLAGGSYEQYF.

The table lists this clone with a few counts. This chain connects TRBV6-5 to TRBJ1-5; TRBD1 is a possible D gene (5 bases). Trimming stripped 5 bases from V and 1 base from J, with 9 bases between. Germline V gene lookup returns CDR1 MNHEY and CDR2 SVGAGI. This CDR3 contains 14 residues. The CDR3 DNA sequence: TGTGCCAGCAGTAGCTCAGGGAGCAATCAGCCCCAGCATTTT. It codes for CASSSSGSNQPQHF.

In this sample, this clone turned up once. V usage is TRBV7-9 and J usage is TRBJ2-7; D remains ambiguous. This CDR3 comprises 12 residues. CDR1 and CDR2 (germline): SEHNR, FQNEAQ (reference sequence). V lost 5 bases, J lost 6 bases, and 11 bases lay in between. CDR3 in DNA: TGTGCCAGCAGCCCCCTATCGGGCGAGCAGTACTTC. Translation gives CASSPLSGEQYF.

This chain connects TRBV6-5 to TRBJ1-5; D perhaps matches TRBD1 (6 bases). V lost 9 bases to trimming and J lost 3 bases, with 12 bases between them. Per germline, CDR1 MNHEY and CDR2 SVGAGI. The CDR3 is 13 amino acids. The CDR3 DNA is TGTGCCAGTTTGAGACAGGCCAATCAGCCCCAGCATTTT. Residues: CASLRQANQPQHF.

This rearrangement joins TRBV18 to TRBJ2-7; 10 bases map to TRBD1. CDR3 length: 14 residues. Germline V CDR1 and CDR2: KGHSH, LQKENI. Trimming took 2 bases from V and 5 from J; bases not matched to a gene: 3. The CDR3 DNA is TGTGCCAGCTCACCAGGGACAGGGGAGGACGAGCAGTACTTC. This encodes CASSPGTGEDEQYF.

This chain uses TRBV4-1 with TRBJ2-7; D remains ambiguous. CDR3 length equals 15 residues. Trimming took 0 bases from V and 0 from J, leaving 9 bases between them. Germline V gene lookup returns CDR1 MGHRA and CDR2 YSYEKL. CDR3 amino acids: CASSQDLRFSYEQYF. The CDR3 region has the DNA TGCGCCAGCAGCCAAGATCTCCGGTTCTCCTACGAGCAGTACTTC.

The chain links TRBV4-1 to TRBJ2-7; maybe TRBD1 (5 bases). CDR3 length: 15 amino acids. V was clipped by 0 bases and J by 2 bases, with 11 bases between them. The V gene's germline CDR1 is MGHRA and CDR2 YSYEKL. Here the CDR3 reads CASSQDPGRAYEQYF. The CDR3 DNA is TGCGCCAGCAGCCAAGACCCCGGCAGGGCCTACGAGCAGTACTTC.

The chain couples TRBV12-5 to TRBJ2-2, with 15 bases aligning to TRBD2. V lost 3 bases and J lost 6; bases outside the gene matches: 2. This CDR3 contains 16 residues. The germline CDR1 and CDR2 sequences are LGHNT and FRNRAP. The DNA for the CDR3 is TGTGCTAGTGGTTTAGGACTAGCGGGAGGGCCCGGGGAGCTGTTTTTT. This encodes CASGLGLAGGPGELFF.

J is TRBJ2-2 and V is TRBV24-1; TRBD1 matches at 11 bases. Per the germline V gene, CDR1 is KGHDR and CDR2 is SFDVKD. The CDR3 length is 16 residues. Germline trimming cut 9 bases from V and 6 bases from J; bases unmatched to any gene: 11. The CDR3 nucleotides read TGTGCCACCTCACATTCCCCGGGACAGGGGGCCGGGGAGCTGTTTTTT. Protein: CATSHSPGQGAGELFF.

The V call is TRBV5-5, the J call TRBJ2-1, with D possibly matching TRBD2 (6 bases). The V end lost 0 bases, the J end lost 7 bases, and 20 bases lay between the germline ends. CDR1 is SGHKS and CDR2 is YYEKEE in the germline V gene (reference sequence). The CDR3 loop spans 17 amino acids. The CDR3 loop is CASSLAFWEEEWNEQFF. The CDR3 bases are TGTGCCAGCAGCTTGGCCTTTTGGGAGGAGGAATGGAATGAGCAGTTCTTC.

V usage is TRBV19 and J usage is TRBJ2-3, with 12 bases fitting TRBD2. Germline CDR1 LNHDA, CDR2 SQIVND (reference sequence). Unmatched junction bases numbered 8, after V lost 4 bases and J lost 0 bases. The CDR3 is 18 amino acids. The CDR3 spells CASSTPTGLAGSTDTQYF. The CDR3 bases are TGTGCCAGTAGTACTCCCACAGGACTAGCGGGAAGCACAGATACGCAGTATTTT. Based on the CDR3 plus reference TRBV19 and TRBJ2-3, the full variable domain is DGGITQSPKYLFRKEGQNVTLSCEQNLNHDAMYWYRQDPGQGLRLIYYSQIVNDFQKGDIAEGYSVSREKKESFPLTVTSAQKNPTAFYLCASSTPTGLAGSTDTQYFGPGTRLTVL.

The CDR3 bases are TGTGCCAGCAGTGACCCCGGGACAGCGTACGAGCAGTACTTC. It encodes CASSDPGTAYEQYF. The chain combines TRBV6-4 with TRBJ2-7; TRBD1 matches 7 bases. Unmatched junction bases numbered 5, after V lost 2 bases and J lost 4 bases. The V gene's germline CDR1 is MRHNA and CDR2 SNTAGT. The CDR3 runs to 14 residues.

The rearrangement joins TRBV7-9 to TRBJ2-1, with D possibly TRBD1 on 5 matching bases. V was shortened by 2 bases and J by 9 bases, with 23 bases between the two germline ends. Germline V lookup: CDR1 SEHNR, CDR2 FQNEAQ (reference sequence). This CDR3 has 17 residues. The CDR3 DNA follows: TGTGCCAGCAGCTTACACCAGGGAACTTGGGCCAATGGTGAGCAGTTCTTC. It codes for CASSLHQGTWANGEQFF.

This chain joins TRBV11-2 and TRBJ2-5, with D possibly matching TRBD2 (5 bases). The CDR3 consists of 14 residues. V lost 4 bases and J 4 bases, leaving 13 bases between the germline ends. CDR1 and CDR2 from the germline V gene are SGHAT and FQNNGV. The CDR3 DNA sequence: TGTGCCAGCAGCTCCAGTATCGGGGTAGAGACCCAGTACTTC. This encodes CASSSSIGVETQYF.

The genes are TRBV4-2 and TRBJ2-7, with TRBD1 identical over 7 bases. There are 14 residues in the CDR3. After removal of 1 base from V and 4 bases from J, the junction contained 4 bases not matched to a gene. Germline-derived CDR1 and CDR2 are LGHNA and YNFKEQ. The CDR3 spells CASSQGQGTYEQYF. CDR3 nucleotides: TGTGCCAGCAGCCAAGGACAGGGCACATACGAGCAGTACTTC.

This clone was found a few times. V is TRBV18 and J is TRBJ1-3; no clear D. With 3 bases removed from V and 2 bases from J, the gap between germline ends came to 11 bases. Germline-derived CDR1 and CDR2 are KGHSH and LQKENI. CDR3 length: 15 residues. CDR3 loop: CASSPRERAGNTIYF. The CDR3 nucleotides read TGTGCCAGCTCACCCCGGGAAAGAGCTGGAAACACCATATATTTT. Complete variable domain (other parts from reference TRBV18 and TRBJ1-3): NAGVMQNPRHLVRRRGQEARLRCSPMKGHSHVYWYRQLPEEGLKFMVYLQKENIIDESGMPKERFSAEFPKEGPSILRIQQVVRGDSAAYFCASSPRERAGNTIYFGEGSWLTVV.

This chain uses TRBV28 with TRBJ2-5; the match to TRBD2 covers 8 bases. This CDR3 contains 14 residues. In germline, CDR1 is MDHEN, CDR2 SYDVKM. V was clipped by 2 bases and J by 4 bases; unmatched bases: 3. Here the CDR3 reads CASSLERERETQYF. The CDR3 region has the DNA TGTGCCAGCAGTTTAGAGCGGGAGCGAGAGACCCAGTACTTC.

V usage is TRBV4-2 and J usage is TRBJ2-7; D not resolved. The ends were cut back, 0 bases at V and 1 base at J, with 7 bases in the middle. The CDR3 consists of 14 residues. The germline V gene encodes CDR1 LGHNA and CDR2 YNFKEQ. The CDR3 loop reads CASSQDPSSYEQYF. Here the CDR3 DNA reads TGTGCCAGCAGCCAAGATCCTAGTTCCTACGAGCAGTACTTC.

The chain has TRBV14 and TRBJ2-4; possible D gene TRBD1, 6 bases. The CDR3 has 14 amino acids. Germline V gene lookup returns CDR1 SGHDN and CDR2 FVKESK. Trimming pared 6 bases from V and 6 bases from J, leaving 15 bases between. CDR3 DNA: TGTGCCAGCAGTTATGGAACAGGGAGAAACATTCAGTACTTC. Translating it yields CASSYGTGRNIQYF.

This rearrangement joins TRBV5-5 to TRBJ2-2; 7 nucleotides line up with TRBD2. The CDR3 length is 15 residues. CDR1 and CDR2 from the germline V gene are SGHKS and YYEKEE (reference sequence). The J segment lost 0 bases and the V segment lost 2 bases, leaving 1 base of the junction unmatched. The CDR3 protein is CASSLLASNTGELFF. Here the CDR3 DNA reads TGTGCCAGCAGCTTACTAGCGTCGAACACCGGGGAGCTGTTTTTT.

The gene calls are TRBV11-3 and TRBJ2-2, with 14 bases aligning to TRBD2. The CDR3 runs to 19 residues. Germline CDR1 reads SGHNT; CDR2 reads YENEEA. The ends lost 5 bases at V and 6 bases at J; junction bases unmatched: 14. CDR3 DNA: TGTGCCAGCAGCCTCCGACTAGCGGGAGGGCCCTCGAGCTCCGGGGAGCTGTTTTTT. As protein: CASSLRLAGGPSSSGELFF.

In this sample, this clone turned up once. The chain is built from TRBV7-2 and TRBJ2-3; 11 bases align to TRBD2. Germline CDR1 SGHTA, CDR2 FQGNSA. The CDR3 totals 16 residues. With V trimmed by 5 bases and J by 1 base, 5 bases remained unmatched. Here the CDR3 reads CASSLNSGRGTDTQYF. The CDR3 nucleotides are TGTGCCAGCAGCCTAAATAGCGGGAGGGGCACAGATACGCAGTATTTT.